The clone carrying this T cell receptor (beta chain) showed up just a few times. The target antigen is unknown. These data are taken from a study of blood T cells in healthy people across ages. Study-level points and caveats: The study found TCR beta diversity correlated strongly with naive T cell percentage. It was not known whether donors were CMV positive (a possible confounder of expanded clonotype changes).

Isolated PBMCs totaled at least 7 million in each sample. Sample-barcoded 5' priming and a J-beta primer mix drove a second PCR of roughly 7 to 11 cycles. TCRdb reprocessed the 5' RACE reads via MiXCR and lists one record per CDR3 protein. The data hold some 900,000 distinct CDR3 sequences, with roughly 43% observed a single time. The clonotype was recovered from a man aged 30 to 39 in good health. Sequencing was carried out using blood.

As DNA, the CDR3 is TGCGCCAGCAGCCAAGGGACAGGGCTTGGCTACACCTTC. Residues: CASSQGTGLGYTF. The chain has TRBV4-1 and TRBJ1-2; 8 bases fit TRBD1. The CDR3 has 13 amino acids. V was pared by 1 base and J by 7 bases, with 2 bases of the junction left unmatched. The germline CDR1 and CDR2 sequences are MGHRA and YSYEKL.